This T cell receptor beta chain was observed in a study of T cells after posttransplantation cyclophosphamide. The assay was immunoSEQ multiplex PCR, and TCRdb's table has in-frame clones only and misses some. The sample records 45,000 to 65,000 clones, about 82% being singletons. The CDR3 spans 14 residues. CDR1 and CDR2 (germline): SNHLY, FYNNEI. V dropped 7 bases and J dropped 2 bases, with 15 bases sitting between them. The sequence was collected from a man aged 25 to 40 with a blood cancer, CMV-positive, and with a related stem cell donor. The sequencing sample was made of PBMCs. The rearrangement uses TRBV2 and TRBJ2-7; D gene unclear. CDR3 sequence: CASTLTGFTYEQYF. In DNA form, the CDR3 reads TGTGCCAGCACCCTGACTGGTTTCACCTACGAGCAGTACTTC.